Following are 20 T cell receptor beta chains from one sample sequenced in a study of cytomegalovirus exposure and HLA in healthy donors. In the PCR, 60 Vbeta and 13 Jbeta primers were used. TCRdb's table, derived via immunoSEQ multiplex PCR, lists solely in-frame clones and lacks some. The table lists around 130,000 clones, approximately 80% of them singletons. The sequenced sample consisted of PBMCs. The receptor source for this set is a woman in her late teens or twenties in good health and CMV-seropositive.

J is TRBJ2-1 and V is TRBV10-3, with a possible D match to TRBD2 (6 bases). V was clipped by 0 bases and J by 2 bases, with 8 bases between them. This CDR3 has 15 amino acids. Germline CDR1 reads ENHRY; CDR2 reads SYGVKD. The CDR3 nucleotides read TGTGCCATCAGTGAGTCCTGGGGGGCCTACAATGAGCAGTTCTTC. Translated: CAISESWGAYNEQFF.

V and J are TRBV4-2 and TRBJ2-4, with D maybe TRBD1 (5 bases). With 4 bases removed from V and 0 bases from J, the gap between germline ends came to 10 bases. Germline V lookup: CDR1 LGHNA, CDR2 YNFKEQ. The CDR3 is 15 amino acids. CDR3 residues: CASSPDGQAKNIQYF. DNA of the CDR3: TGTGCCAGCAGCCCTGACGGACAAGCCAAAAACATTCAGTACTTC.

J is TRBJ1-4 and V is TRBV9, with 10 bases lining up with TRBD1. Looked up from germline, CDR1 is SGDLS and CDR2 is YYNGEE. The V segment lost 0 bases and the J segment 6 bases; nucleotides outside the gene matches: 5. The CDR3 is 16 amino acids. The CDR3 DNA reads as TGTGCCAGCAGCGTAGCTGTGGGACAGGGGTATGAAAAACTGTTTTTT. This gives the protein CASSVAVGQGYEKLFF.

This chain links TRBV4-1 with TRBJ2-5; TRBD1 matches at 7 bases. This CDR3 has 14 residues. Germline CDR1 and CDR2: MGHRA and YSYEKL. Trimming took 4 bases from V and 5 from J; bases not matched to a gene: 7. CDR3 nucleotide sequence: TGCGCCAGCAGCCCCGGACAGGTAGTGGAGACCCAGTACTTC. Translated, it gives CASSPGQVVETQYF.

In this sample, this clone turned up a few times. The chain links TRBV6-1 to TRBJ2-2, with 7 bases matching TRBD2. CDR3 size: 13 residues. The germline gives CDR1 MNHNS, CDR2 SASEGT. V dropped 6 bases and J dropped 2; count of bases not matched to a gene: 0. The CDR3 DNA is TGTGCCAGCAGGGGACTAAACACCGGGGAGCTGTTTTTT. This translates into CASRGLNTGELFF.

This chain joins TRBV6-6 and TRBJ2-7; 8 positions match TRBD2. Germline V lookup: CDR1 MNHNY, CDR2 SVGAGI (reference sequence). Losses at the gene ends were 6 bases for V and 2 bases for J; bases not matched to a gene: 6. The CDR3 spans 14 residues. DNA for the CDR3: TGTGCCAGCAGCAACCCCGGGGGGGCCTACGAGCAGTACTTC. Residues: CASSNPGGAYEQYF.

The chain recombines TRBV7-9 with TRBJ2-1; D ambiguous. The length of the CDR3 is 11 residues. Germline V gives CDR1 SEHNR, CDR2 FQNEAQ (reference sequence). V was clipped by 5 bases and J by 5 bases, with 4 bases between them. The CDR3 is CASSQNNEQFF. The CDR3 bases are TGTGCCAGCAGCCAGAACAATGAGCAGTTCTTC. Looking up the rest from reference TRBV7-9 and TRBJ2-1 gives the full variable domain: DTGVSQNPRHKITKRGQNVTFRCDPISEHNRLYWYRQTLGQGPEFLTYFQNEAQLEKSRLLSDRFSAERPKGSFSTLEIQRTEQGDSAMYLCASSQNNEQFFGPGTRLTVL.

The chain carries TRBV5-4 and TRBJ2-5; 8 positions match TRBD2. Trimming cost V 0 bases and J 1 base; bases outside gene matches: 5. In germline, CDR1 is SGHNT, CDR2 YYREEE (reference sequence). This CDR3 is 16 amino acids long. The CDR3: CASSLVGGGTQETQYF. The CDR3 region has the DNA TGTGCCAGCAGCTTGGTGGGCGGGGGGACCCAAGAGACCCAGTACTTC.

The CDR3 DNA reads as TGCGCCAGCAGCCAAGAGGAGGGGGCCACTGAAGCTTTCTTT. Protein sequence: CASSQEEGATEAFF. The V call is TRBV4-1, the J call TRBJ1-1; 7 bases are shared with TRBD1. The V and J ends lost 0 bases and 4 bases, in that order; junction bases with no gene match: 2. Germline V CDR1 and CDR2: MGHRA, YSYEKL. The CDR3 is 14 amino acids.

This chain's CDR3 is CATSGSGGTGKNIQYF. The CDR3, as DNA: TGTGCCACCAGCGGTAGCGGGGGGACAGGAAAAAACATTCAGTACTTC. J is TRBJ2-4 and V is TRBV15; 10 nucleotides line up with TRBD2. The CDR3 loop spans 16 amino acids. Trimming at V came to 5 bases and at J to 4 bases, leaving 8 bases not matched to a gene. Germline lookup yields CDR1 LNHNV and CDR2 YYDKDF (reference sequence).

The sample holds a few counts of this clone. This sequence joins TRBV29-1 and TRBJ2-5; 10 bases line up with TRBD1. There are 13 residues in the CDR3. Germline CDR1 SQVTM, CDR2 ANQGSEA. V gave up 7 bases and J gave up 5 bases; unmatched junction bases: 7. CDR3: CSASWTGGETQYF. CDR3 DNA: TGCAGCGCCTCTTGGACAGGGGGGGAGACCCAGTACTTC.

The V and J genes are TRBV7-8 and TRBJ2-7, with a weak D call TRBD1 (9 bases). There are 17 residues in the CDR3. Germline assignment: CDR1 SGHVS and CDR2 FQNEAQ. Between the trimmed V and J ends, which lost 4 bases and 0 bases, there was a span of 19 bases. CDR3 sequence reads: CASSSPGGTGYSYEQYF. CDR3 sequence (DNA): TGTGCCAGCAGCTCTCCGGGGGGGACAGGGTACTCCTACGAGCAGTACTTC. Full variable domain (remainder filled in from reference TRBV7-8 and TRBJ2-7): GAGVSQSPRYKVAKRGQDVALRCDPISGHVSLFWYQQALGQGPEFLTYFQNEAQLDKSGLPSDRFFAERPEGSVSTLKIQRTQQEDSAVYLCASSSPGGTGYSYEQYFGPGTRLTVT.

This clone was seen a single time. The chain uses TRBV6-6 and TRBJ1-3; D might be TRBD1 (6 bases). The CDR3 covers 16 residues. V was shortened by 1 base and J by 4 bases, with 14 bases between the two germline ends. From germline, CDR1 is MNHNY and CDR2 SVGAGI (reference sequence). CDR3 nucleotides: TGTGCCAGCAGTTACTACAGGGCCGAGGGGGGAAACACCATATATTTT. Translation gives CASSYYRAEGGNTIYF.

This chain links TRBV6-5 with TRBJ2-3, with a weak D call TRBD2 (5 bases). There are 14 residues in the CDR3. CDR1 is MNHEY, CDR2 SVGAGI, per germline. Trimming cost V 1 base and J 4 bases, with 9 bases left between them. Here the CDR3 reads CASSYWRSPDTQYF. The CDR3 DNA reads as TGTGCCAGCAGTTACTGGAGGAGTCCAGATACGCAGTATTTT.

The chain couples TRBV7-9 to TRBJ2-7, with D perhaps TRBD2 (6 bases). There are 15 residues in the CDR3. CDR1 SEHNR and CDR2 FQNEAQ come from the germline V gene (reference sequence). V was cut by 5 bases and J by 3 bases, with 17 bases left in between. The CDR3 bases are TGTGCCAGCAGCCCCGTGTACGGGGAGGACTACGAGCAGTACTTC. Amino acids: CASSPVYGEDYEQYF.

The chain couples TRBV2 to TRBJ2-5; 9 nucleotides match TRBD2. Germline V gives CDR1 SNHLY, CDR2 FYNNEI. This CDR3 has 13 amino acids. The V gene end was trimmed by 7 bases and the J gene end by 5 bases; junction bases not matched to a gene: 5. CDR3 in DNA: TGTGCCAGCAAGGGACTAGCTTTGGAGACCCAGTACTTC. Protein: CASKGLALETQYF.

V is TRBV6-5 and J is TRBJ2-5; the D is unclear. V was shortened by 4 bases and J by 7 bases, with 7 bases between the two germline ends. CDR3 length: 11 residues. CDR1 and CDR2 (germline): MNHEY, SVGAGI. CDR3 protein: CASSLSGTQYF. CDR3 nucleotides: TGTGCCAGCAGTTTGTCAGGGACCCAGTACTTC.

Here the CDR3 DNA reads TGTGCCAGTAGTACAGGGGGGCAGGGGCACCAGCCCCAGCATTTT. It encodes CASSTGGQGHQPQHF. The chain joins TRBV19 to TRBJ1-5, with TRBD1 identical over 7 bases. This CDR3 comprises 15 residues. Germline trimming cut 4 bases from V and 7 bases from J; bases unmatched to any gene: 10. CDR1 and CDR2 from the germline V gene are LNHDA and SQIVND (reference sequence).

This CDR3 reads CASSQELAGGITDTQYF. The CDR3 bases are TGCGCCAGCAGCCAAGAATTAGCGGGGGGGATCACAGATACGCAGTATTTT. This sequence joins TRBV4-1 and TRBJ2-3, with 11 bases that match TRBD2. V dropped 0 bases and J dropped 2; count of bases not matched to a gene: 4. This CDR3 contains 17 residues. Germline V gene lookup returns CDR1 MGHRA and CDR2 YSYEKL.

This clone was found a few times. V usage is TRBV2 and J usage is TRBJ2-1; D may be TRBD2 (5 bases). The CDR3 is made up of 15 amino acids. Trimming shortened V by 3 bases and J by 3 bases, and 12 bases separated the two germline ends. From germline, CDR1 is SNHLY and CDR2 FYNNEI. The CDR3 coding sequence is TGTGCCAGCAGTGATGAGGGATCCGTCTACAATGAGCAGTTCTTC. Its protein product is CASSDEGSVYNEQFF. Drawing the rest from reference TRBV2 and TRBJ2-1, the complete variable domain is EPEVTQTPSHQVTQMGQEVILRCVPISNHLYFYWYRQILGQKVEFLVSFYNNEISEKSEIFDDQFSVERPDGSNFTLKIRSTKLEDSAMYFCASSDEGSVYNEQFFGPGTRLTVL.